This is a list of T cell receptor beta chains from one sample in a study of shared clonotypes between healthy human individuals. Data came from immunoSEQ multiplex PCR; TCRdb stores just in-frame clones and leaves some out. The repertoire holds 2,500,000 or so clones, with just under 95% as singletons. Sequenced input: naive CD4+ T cells from PBMCs. The receptors shown here come from a man aged 18 to 30 in good health. Some clones in this sample may be carry-over from other donors' samples. Each CDR3 is given with its conserved first and last residue. Each record gives: J gene, clone size, V gene, D gene, CDR3 DNA, CDR3 protein. The D gene is left open where the match is weak. Size values are once, few and many counts, or a class for expanded clones, and some rows have none.

>TRBJ2-2|-|TRBV18|-
TGTGCCAGCTCACAAATAGCGGAAGAAACCGGGGAGCTGTTTTTT
CASSQIAEETGELFF
>TRBJ2-7|once|TRBV11-3|TRBD2
TGTGCCAGCAGCTTCGGAGCGGGGGGCTCCTACGAGCAGTACTTC
CASSFGAGGSYEQYF
>TRBJ2-5|-|TRBV27|TRBD2
TGTGCCAGCGGGACACTAGCCGGGGGGGTAGGGACCCAGTACTTC
CASGTLAGGVGTQYF
>TRBJ2-5|-|TRBV2|-
TGTGCCAGCAGGGGTTCGAGCCCCCAAGAGACCCAGTACTTC
CASRGSSPQETQYF
>TRBJ2-1|-|TRBV27|-
TGTGCCAGCAGCGTCGGGAGAGCTACCCACAATGAGCAGTTCTTC
CASSVGRATHNEQFF
>TRBJ2-1|-|TRBV5-4|-
TGTGCCAGCAGCTCGGGAGCCAGCTCCTACAATGAGCAGTTCTTC
CASSSGASSYNEQFF
>TRBJ2-1|-|TRBV29-1|-
TGCAGCGTTGGGACAGCCATTCACAGCTCCTACAATGAGCAGTTCTTC
CSVGTAIHSSYNEQFF
>TRBJ1-5|-|TRBV19|-
TGTGCCAGTAGTATGGGAAGGGGCAATCAGCCCCAGCATTTT
CASSMGRGNQPQHF
>TRBJ1-1|-|TRBV25-1|-
TGTGCCAGCAGTGACCCGTCGGGGAGGGGGAACACTGAAGCTTTCTTT
CASSDPSGRGNTEAFF
>TRBJ2-7|-|TRBV6-1|-
TGTGCCAGCAGTAGGGGGAACCTCTACGAGCAGTACTTC
CASSRGNLYEQYF
>TRBJ2-1|once|TRBV5-1|TRBD2
TGCGCCAGCAGCATGGGACTAGCGGGAGGGAGAAGCTCCTACAATGAGCAGTTCTTC
CASSMGLAGGRSSYNEQFF
>TRBJ1-3|-|TRBV30|-
TGTGCCTGGAGTGCGGAAAACACCATATATTTT
CAWSAENTIYF
>TRBJ2-7|-|TRBV9|TRBD2
TGTGCCAGCAGCGTAGTGGGACTAGCGGGTTACGAGCAGTACTTC
CASSVVGLAGYEQYF
>TRBJ1-5|-|TRBV28|-
TGTGCCAGCAGCCCCTCGGGGCCCGGGATTCAGCCCCAGCATTTT
CASSPSGPGIQPQHF
>TRBJ1-2|-|TRBV5-1|TRBD1
TGCGCCAGCAGCCCTAGACAGGGTGGCGGCTACACCTTC
CASSPRQGGGYTF
>TRBJ2-2|-|TRBV2|-
TGTGCCAGCAGTGAAGCATGGGTTACCGGGGAGCTGTTTTTT
CASSEAWVTGELFF
>TRBJ2-3|-|TRBV5-1|-
TGCGCCAGCAGCTTGGCGGGAGCGAGTGGCACAGATACGCAGTATTTT
CASSLAGASGTDTQYF
>TRBJ2-3|-|TRBV29-1|-
TGCAGCGTCCTGAGAAACTACAGGGGCGGGGGCACAGATACGCAGTATTTT
CSVLRNYRGGGTDTQYF
>TRBJ2-2|-|TRBV7-3|-
TGTGCCAGCAGCTTAACTATGGCGGCCAACACCGGGGAGCTGTTTTTT
CASSLTMAANTGELFF
>TRBJ1-4|-|TRBV2|-
TGTGCCAGCAGTGAAAACCCCCAGGGTTTAACTAATGAAAAACTGTTTTTT
CASSENPQGLTNEKLFF
>TRBJ2-1|-|TRBV5-4|-
TGTGCCATCACACACGGGGGCGGGGGATACAATGAGCAGTTCTTC
CAITHGGGGYNEQFF
>TRBJ2-7|-|TRBV4-1|-
TGCGCCAGCAGCCGGACAAGAGTGTACGAGCAGTACTTC
CASSRTRVYEQYF
>TRBJ2-5|-|TRBV4-3|-
TGCGCCAGCAGCCGGCGGGCGTACCAAGAGACCCAGTACTTC
CASSRRAYQETQYF
>TRBJ2-2|-|TRBV19|-
TGTGCCAGTAGTGTTGGCGGACTCTTCGACGGGGAGCTGTTTTTT
CASSVGGLFDGELFF
>TRBJ2-1|-|TRBV5-1|-
TGCGCCAGCAGCCCCCGTCGGGGTTTGGCCTATGAGCAGTTCTTC
CASSPRRGLAYEQFF
>TRBJ1-1|-|TRBV10-3|-
TGTGCCATCAGTGAGGGGAGGGCTGAAGCTTTCTTT
CAISEGRAEAFF
>TRBJ2-7|-|TRBV7-2|TRBD1
TGTGCCAGCAGCTTAGGACAGGGCATCTACGAGCAGTACTTC
CASSLGQGIYEQYF
>TRBJ1-2|-|TRBV6-6|-
TGTGCCAGCAGCGAGACCGCCATCTATGGCTACACCTTC
CASSETAIYGYTF
>TRBJ2-3|-|TRBV6-5|-
TGTGCCAGCAGTTACTCGAGAGTGGCAGATACGCAGTATTTT
CASSYSRVADTQYF
>TRBJ2-7|-|TRBV2|TRBD1
TGTGCCAGCAGAATCCAGGGGGCGCTGGGCGAGCAGTACTTC
CASRIQGALGEQYF
>TRBJ2-5|-|TRBV7-2|TRBD2
TGTGCCAGCAGCCCTCTCGGGACCCCTAGCGGGAGGGCCGAAGAGACCCAGTACTTC
CASSPLGTPSGRAEETQYF
>TRBJ2-1|-|TRBV4-3|-
TGCGCCAGCAGCCAAGCTAGATCGTCCTACAATGAGCAGTTCTTC
CASSQARSSYNEQFF
>TRBJ1-4|-|TRBV5-1|-
TGCGCCAGCAGCTTGGTCACTAATGAAAAACTGTTTTTT
CASSLVTNEKLFF
>TRBJ1-4|-|TRBV6-4|-
TGTGCCAGCAGCAGGGACGCATCAACTAATGAAAAACTGTTTTTT
CASSRDASTNEKLFF
>TRBJ1-5|-|TRBV19|-
TGTGCCAGTAGTAGGGAGGGTGAGGGCCTCAATCAGCCCCAGCATTTT
CASSREGEGLNQPQHF
>TRBJ2-5|-|TRBV9|TRBD2
TGTGCCAGCAGCGCCGGGACTAGCGGGAGGGCGCGGTCAGAGACCCAGTACTTC
CASSAGTSGRARSETQYF
>TRBJ2-4|-|TRBV29-1|-
TGCAGCGTTGAACCCGCGCTAGCCAAAAACATTCAGTACTTC
CSVEPALAKNIQYF
>TRBJ2-2|-|TRBV7-3|TRBD1
TGTGCCAGCAGATCGGGGACAGGGCATGTCGGGGAGCTGTTTTTT
CASRSGTGHVGELFF
>TRBJ2-5|-|TRBV11-3|-
TGTGCCAGCAGCTTAGTCCCAGACAGAGAGACCCAGTACTTC
CASSLVPDRETQYF
>TRBJ2-5|-|TRBV5-1|-
TGCGCCAGTACAATCAAGGGGGAGACCCAGTACTTC
CASTIKGETQYF
>TRBJ1-2|-|TRBV9|-
TGTGCCAGCAGCCCCAGACCGGGGGTATATGGCTACACCTTC
CASSPRPGVYGYTF
>TRBJ2-7|-|TRBV28|-
TGTGCCAGCAGCTTACGAGAGTCCTACGAGCAGTACTTC
CASSLRESYEQYF
>TRBJ2-7|-|TRBV19|-
TGTGCCAGTAGTACCCGCACTAGATTACCCTACGAGCAGTACTTC
CASSTRTRLPYEQYF
>TRBJ1-2|-|TRBV9|TRBD1
TGTGCCAGCAGCGCCAGGATAAAGGACAGGGTCTATGGCTACACCTTC
CASSARIKDRVYGYTF
>TRBJ1-4|-|TRBV25-1|-
TGTGCCAGCAGTGAATCCCCACAAGGAGGGTTAGGTGAAAAACTGTTTTTT
CASSESPQGGLGEKLFF
>TRBJ2-7|-|TRBV7-9|-
TGTGCCAGCAGCTTACCCGGACCAGGCTACGAGCAGTACTTC
CASSLPGPGYEQYF
>TRBJ1-2|-|TRBV6-1|TRBD1
TGTGCCAGCAGTGGCGGACAGGGACGCGGCTACACCTTC
CASSGGQGRGYTF
>TRBJ1-2|-|TRBV7-2|-
TGTGCCAGCAGCGTAAGCCCGGGAAACTATGGCTACACCTTC
CASSVSPGNYGYTF
>TRBJ2-7|-|TRBV10-2|-
TGCGCCAGCAGTGGCACCAAGATTAGCTCCTACGAGCAGTACTTC
CASSGTKISSYEQYF